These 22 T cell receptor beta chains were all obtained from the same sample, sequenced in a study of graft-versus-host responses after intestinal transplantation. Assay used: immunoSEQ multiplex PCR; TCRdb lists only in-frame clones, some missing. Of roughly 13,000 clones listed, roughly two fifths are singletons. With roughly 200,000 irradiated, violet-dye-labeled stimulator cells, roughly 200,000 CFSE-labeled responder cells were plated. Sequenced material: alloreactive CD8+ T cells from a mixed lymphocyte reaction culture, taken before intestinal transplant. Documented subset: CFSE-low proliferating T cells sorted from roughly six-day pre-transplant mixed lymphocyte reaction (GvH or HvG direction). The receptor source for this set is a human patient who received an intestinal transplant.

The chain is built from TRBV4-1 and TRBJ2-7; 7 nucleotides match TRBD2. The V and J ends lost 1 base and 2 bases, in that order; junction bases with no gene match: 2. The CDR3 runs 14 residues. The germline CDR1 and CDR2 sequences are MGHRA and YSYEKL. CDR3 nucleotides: TGCGCCAGCAGCCAAGCTAGCGGAGCCTACGAGCAGTACTTC. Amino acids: CASSQASGAYEQYF.

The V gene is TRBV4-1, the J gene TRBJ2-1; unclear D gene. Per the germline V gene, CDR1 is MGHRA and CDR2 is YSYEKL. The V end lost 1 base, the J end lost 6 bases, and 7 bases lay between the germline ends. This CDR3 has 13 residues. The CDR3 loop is CASSQVPSNEQFF. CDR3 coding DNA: TGCGCCAGCAGCCAAGTCCCTTCCAATGAGCAGTTCTTC.

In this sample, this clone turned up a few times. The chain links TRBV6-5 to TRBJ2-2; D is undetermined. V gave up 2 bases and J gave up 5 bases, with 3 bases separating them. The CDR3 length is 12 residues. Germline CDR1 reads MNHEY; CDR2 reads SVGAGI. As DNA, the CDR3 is TGTGCCAGCAGTTACGCGACCGGGGAGCTGTTTTTT. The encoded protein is CASSYATGELFF.

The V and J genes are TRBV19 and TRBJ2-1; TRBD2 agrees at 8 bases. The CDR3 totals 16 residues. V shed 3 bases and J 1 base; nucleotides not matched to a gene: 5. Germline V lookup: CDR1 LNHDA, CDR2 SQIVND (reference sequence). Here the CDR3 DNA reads TGTGCCAGTAGTATCGCCAGCGGGAGTTCCTACAATGAGCAGTTCTTC. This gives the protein CASSIASGSSYNEQFF.

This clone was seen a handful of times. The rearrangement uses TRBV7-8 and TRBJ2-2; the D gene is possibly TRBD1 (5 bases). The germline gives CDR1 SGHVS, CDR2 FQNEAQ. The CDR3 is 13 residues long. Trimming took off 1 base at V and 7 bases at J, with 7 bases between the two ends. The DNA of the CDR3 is TGTGCCAGCAGCTTAGGGGGCGGCGGGGAGCTGTTTTTT. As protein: CASSLGGGGELFF.

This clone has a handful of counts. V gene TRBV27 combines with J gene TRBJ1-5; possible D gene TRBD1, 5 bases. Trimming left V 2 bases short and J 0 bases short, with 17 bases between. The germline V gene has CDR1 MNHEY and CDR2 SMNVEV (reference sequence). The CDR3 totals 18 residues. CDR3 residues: CASSLSWGGAHSNQPQHF. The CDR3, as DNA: TGTGCCAGCAGTTTAAGTTGGGGAGGGGCTCATAGCAATCAGCCCCAGCATTTT.

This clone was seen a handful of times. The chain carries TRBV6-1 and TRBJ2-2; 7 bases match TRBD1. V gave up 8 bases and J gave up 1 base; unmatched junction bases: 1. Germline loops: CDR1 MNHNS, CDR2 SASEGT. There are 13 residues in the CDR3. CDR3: CASWTGNTGELFF. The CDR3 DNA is TGTGCCAGCTGGACAGGGAACACCGGGGAGCTGTTTTTT.

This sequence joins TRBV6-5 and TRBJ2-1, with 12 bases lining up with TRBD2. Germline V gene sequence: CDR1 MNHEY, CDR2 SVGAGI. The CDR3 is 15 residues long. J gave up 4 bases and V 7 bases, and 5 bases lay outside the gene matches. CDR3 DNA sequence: TGTGCCAGCACCCAGGGACTAGCGGGTTACAATGAGCAGTTCTTC. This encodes CASTQGLAGYNEQFF.

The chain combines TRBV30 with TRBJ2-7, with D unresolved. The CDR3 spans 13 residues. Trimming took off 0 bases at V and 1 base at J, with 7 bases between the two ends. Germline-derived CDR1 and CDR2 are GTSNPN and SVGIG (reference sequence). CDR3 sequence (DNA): TGTGCCTGGAGTGTACAATCTTCCTACGAGCAGTACTTC. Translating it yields CAWSVQSSYEQYF. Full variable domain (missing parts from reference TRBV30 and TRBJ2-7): SQTIHQWPATLVQPVGSPLSLECTVEGTSNPNLYWYRQAAGRGLQLLFYSVGIGQISSEVPQNLSASRPQDRQFILSSKKLLLSDSGFYLCAWSVQSSYEQYFGPGTRLTVT.

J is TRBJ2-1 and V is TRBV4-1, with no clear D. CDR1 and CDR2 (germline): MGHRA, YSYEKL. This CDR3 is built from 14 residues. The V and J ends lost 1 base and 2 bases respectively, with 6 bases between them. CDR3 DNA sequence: TGCGCCAGCAGCCAAGTGGTAGCCTACAATGAGCAGTTCTTC. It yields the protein CASSQVVAYNEQFF.

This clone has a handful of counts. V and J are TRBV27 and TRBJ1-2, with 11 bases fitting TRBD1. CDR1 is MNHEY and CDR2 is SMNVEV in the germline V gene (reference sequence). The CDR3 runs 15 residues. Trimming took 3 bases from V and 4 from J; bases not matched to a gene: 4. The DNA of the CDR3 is TGTGCCAGCAGTTTCGGACAGGGGGCCGTCTATGGCTACACCTTC. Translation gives CASSFGQGAVYGYTF.

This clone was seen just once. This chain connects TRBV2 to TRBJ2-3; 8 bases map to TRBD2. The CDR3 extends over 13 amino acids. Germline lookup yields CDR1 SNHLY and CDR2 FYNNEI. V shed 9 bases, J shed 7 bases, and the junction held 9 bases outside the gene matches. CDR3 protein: CARGSGSINTQYF. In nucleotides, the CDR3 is TGTGCCAGGGGGAGCGGGAGTATAAATACGCAGTATTTT. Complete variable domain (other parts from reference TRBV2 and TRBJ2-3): EPEVTQTPSHQVTQMGQEVILRCVPISNHLYFYWYRQILGQKVEFLVSFYNNEISEKSEIFDDQFSVERPDGSNFTLKIRSTKLEDSAMYFCARGSGSINTQYFGPGTRLTVL.

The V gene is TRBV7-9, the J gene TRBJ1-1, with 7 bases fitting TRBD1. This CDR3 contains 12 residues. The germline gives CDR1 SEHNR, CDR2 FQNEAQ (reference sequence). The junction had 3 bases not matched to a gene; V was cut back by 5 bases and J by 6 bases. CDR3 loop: CASSPDRAEAFF. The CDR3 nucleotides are TGTGCCAGCAGCCCAGACAGGGCTGAAGCTTTCTTT.

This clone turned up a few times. CDR3 sequence (DNA): TGTGCCAGCAGTTTAAACCTACAGGGGGGCGAGCAGTACTTC. Protein sequence: CASSLNLQGGEQYF. V usage is TRBV28 and J usage is TRBJ2-7, with 8 bases lining up with TRBD1. CDR1 is MDHEN and CDR2 is SYDVKM in the germline V gene. Unmatched junction bases numbered 6, after V lost 2 bases and J lost 6 bases. There are 14 residues in the CDR3.

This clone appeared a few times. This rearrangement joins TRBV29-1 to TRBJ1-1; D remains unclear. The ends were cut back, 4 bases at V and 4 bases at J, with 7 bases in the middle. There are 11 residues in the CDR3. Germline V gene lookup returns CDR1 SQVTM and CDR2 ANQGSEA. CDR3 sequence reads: CSVAVSTEAFF. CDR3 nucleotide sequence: TGCAGCGTTGCGGTTTCCACTGAAGCTTTCTTT. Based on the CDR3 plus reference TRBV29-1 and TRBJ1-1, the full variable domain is SAVISQKPSRDICQRGTSLTIQCQVDSQVTMMFWYRQQPGQSLTLIATANQGSEATYESGFVIDKFPISRPNLTFSTLTVSNMSPEDSSIYLCSVAVSTEAFFGQGTRLTVV.

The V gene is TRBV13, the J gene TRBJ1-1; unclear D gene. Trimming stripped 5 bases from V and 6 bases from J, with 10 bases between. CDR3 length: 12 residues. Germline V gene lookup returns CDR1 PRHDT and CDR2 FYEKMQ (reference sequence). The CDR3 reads CASSPLGAEAFF. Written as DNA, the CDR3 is TGTGCCAGCAGCCCACTAGGCGCTGAAGCTTTCTTT.

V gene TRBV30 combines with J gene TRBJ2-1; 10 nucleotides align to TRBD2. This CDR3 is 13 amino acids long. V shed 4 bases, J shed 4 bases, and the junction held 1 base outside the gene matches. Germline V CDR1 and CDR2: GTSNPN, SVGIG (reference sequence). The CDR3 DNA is TGTGCCTGGATACTAGCGGGATACAATGAGCAGTTCTTC. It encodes CAWILAGYNEQFF.

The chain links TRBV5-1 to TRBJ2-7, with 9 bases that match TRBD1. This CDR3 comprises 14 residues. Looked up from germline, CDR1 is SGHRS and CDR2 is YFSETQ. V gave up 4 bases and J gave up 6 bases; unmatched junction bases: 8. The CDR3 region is CASSPGTGLVEQYF. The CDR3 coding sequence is TGCGCCAGCAGCCCGGGGACAGGGCTAGTCGAGCAGTACTTC.

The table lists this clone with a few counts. The CDR3 region has the DNA TGTGCCAGCAGTACTATGGACTGGCCAGAGACCCAGTACTTC. Protein: CASSTMDWPETQYF. The J gene is TRBJ2-5, the V gene TRBV27, with D tentatively TRBD2 (5 bases). In germline, CDR1 is MNHEY, CDR2 SMNVEV (reference sequence). V was clipped by 5 bases and J by 4 bases, with 14 bases between them. The CDR3 has 14 residues.

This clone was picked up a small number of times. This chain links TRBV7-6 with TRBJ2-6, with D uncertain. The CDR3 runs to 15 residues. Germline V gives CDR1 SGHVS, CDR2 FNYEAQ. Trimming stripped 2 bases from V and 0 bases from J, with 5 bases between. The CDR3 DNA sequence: TGTGCCAGCAGCTTAAGCCGCTCTGGGGCCAACGTCCTGACTTTC. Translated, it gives CASSLSRSGANVLTF.

The CDR3 sequence is CASSQDQGFYNEQFF. The CDR3 region has the DNA TGCGCCAGCAGCCAAGATCAGGGGTTTTACAATGAGCAGTTCTTC. The chain combines TRBV4-3 with TRBJ2-1; D might be TRBD1 (6 bases). Germline CDR1 LGHNA, CDR2 YSLEER. CDR3 length equals 15 residues. V was trimmed by 0 bases and J by 4 bases, leaving 10 bases between them.

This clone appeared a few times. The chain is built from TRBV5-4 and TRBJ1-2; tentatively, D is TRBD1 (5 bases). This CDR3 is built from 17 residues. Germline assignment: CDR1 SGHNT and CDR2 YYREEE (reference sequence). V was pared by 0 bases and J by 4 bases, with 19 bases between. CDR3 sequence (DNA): TGTGCCAGCAGCTTGGACCTTAGTACGGGGGGAGCCTATGGCTACACCTTC. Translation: CASSLDLSTGGAYGYTF. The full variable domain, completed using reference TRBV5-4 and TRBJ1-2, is ETGVTQSPTHLIKTRGQQVTLRCSSQSGHNTVSWYQQALGQGPQFIFQYYREEENGRGNFPPRFSGLQFPNYSSELNVNALELDDSALYLCASSLDLSTGGAYGYTFGSGTRLTVV.